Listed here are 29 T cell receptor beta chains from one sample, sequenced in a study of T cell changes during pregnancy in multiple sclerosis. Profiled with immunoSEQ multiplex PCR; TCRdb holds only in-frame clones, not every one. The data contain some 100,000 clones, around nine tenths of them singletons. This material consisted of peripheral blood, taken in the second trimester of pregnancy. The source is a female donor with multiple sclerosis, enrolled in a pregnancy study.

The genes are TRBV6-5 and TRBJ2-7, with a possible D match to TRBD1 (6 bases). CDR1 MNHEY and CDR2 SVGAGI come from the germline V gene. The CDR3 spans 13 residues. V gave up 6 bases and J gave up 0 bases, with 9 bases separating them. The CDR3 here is CASRVQGSYEQYF. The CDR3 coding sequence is TGTGCCAGCAGAGTACAGGGCTCCTACGAGCAGTACTTC.

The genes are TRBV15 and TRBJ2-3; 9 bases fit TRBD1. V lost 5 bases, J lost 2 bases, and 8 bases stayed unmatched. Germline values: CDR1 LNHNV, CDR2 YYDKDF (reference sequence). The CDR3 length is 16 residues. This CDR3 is CATSRKRTGDTDTQYF. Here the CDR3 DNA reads TGTGCCACCAGCCGTAAAAGGACAGGGGACACAGATACGCAGTATTTT.

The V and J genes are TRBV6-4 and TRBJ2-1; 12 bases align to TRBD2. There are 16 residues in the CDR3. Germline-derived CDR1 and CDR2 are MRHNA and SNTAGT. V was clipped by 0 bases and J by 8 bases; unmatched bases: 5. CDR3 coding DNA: TGTGCCAGCAGTGACTCCGGACTAGCGGGAAGGGATGAGCAGTTCTTC. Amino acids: CASSDSGLAGRDEQFF.

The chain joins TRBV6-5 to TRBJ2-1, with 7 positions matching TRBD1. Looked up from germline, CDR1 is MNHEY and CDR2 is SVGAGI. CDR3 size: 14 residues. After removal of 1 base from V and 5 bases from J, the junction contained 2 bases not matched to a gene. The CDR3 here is CASSYLGGHNEQFF. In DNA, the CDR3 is TGTGCCAGCAGTTACTTAGGGGGCCACAATGAGCAGTTCTTC.

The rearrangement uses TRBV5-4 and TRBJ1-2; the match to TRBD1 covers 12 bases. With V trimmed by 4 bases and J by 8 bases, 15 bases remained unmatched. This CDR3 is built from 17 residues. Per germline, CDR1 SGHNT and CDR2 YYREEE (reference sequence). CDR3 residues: CASSQGGTGGPFGGYTF. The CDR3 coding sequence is TGTGCCAGCAGCCAAGGGGGGACAGGGGGCCCCTTTGGAGGCTACACCTTC.

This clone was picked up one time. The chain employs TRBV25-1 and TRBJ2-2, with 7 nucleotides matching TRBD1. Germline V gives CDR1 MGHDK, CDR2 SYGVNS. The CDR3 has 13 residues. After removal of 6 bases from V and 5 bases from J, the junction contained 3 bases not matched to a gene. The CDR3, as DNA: TGTGCCAGCAGGACAGGGAATACCGGGGAGCTGTTTTTT. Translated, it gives CASRTGNTGELFF.

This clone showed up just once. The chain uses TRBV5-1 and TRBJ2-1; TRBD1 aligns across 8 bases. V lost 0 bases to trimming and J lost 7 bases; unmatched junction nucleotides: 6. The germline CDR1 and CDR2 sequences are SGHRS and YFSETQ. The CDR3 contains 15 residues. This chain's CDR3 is CASSLDGQGRNEQFF. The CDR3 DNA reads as TGCGCCAGCAGCTTGGATGGACAGGGACGGAATGAGCAGTTCTTC.

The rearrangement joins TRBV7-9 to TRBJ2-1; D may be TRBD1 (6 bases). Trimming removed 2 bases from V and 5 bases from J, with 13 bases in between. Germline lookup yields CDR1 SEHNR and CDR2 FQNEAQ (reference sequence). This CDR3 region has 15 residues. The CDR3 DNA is TGTGCCAGCAGCTTATTACAGGGAGTGGACAATGAGCAGTTCTTC. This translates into CASSLLQGVDNEQFF.

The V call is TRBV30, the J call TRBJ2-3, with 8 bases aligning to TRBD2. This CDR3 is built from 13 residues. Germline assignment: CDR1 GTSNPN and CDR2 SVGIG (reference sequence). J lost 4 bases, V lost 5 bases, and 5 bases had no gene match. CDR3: CAWAGGFADTQYF. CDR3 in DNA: TGTGCCTGGGCGGGGGGTTTCGCAGATACGCAGTATTTT.

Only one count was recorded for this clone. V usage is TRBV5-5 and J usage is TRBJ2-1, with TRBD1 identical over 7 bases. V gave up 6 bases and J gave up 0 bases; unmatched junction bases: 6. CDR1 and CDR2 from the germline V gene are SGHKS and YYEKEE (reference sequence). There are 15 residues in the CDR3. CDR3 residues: CASTRGDSSYNEQFF. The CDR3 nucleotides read TGTGCCAGCACTCGTGGGGACAGCTCCTACAATGAGCAGTTCTTC.

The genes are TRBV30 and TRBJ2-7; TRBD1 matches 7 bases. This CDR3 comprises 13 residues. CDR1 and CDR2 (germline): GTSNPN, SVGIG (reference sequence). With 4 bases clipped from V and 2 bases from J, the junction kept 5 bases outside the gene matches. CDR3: CAWKRGTAYEQYF. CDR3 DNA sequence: TGTGCCTGGAAACGTGGGACAGCCTACGAGCAGTACTTC. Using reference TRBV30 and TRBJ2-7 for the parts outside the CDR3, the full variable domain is SQTIHQWPATLVQPVGSPLSLECTVEGTSNPNLYWYRQAAGRGLQLLFYSVGIGQISSEVPQNLSASRPQDRQFILSSKKLLLSDSGFYLCAWKRGTAYEQYFGPGTRLTVT.

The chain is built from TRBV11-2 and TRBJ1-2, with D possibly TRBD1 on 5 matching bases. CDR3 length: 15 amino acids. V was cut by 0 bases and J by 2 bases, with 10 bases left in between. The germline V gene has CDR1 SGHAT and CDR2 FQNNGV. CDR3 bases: TGTGCCAGCAGCTTAGAATCTCCAGGGAACTATGGCTACACCTTC. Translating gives CASSLESPGNYGYTF.

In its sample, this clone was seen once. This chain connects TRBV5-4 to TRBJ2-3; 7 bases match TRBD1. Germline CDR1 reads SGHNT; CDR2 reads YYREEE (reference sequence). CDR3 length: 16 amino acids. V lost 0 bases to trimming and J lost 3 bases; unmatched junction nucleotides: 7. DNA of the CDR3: TGTGCCAGCAGCTTGGCCAAGAAGGGACAGACAGATACGCAGTATTTT. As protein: CASSLAKKGQTDTQYF.

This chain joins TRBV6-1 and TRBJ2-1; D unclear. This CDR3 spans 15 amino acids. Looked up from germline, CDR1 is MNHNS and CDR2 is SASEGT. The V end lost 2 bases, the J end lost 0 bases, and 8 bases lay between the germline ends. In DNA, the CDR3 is TGTGCCAGCAGTGAAACGAGGAGCTCCTACAATGAGCAGTTCTTC. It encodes CASSETRSSYNEQFF.

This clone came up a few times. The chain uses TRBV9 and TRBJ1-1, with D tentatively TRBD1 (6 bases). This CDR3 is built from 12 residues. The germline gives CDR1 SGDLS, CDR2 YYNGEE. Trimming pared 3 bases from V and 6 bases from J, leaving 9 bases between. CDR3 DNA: TGTGCCAGCAGCGCCACAGGGCCTGAAGCTTTCTTT. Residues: CASSATGPEAFF.

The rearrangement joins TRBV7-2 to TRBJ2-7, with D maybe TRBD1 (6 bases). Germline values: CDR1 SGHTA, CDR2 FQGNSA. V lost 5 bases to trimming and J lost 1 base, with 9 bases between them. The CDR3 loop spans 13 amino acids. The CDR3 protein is CASSPDSSYEQYF. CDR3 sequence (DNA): TGTGCCAGCAGCCCGGACAGTTCCTACGAGCAGTACTTC.

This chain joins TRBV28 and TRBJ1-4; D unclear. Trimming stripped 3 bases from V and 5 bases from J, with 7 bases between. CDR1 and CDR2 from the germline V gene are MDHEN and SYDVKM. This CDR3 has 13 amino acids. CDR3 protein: CASSFGGNEKLFF. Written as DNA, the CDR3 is TGTGCCAGCAGTTTCGGCGGAAATGAAAAACTGTTTTTT.

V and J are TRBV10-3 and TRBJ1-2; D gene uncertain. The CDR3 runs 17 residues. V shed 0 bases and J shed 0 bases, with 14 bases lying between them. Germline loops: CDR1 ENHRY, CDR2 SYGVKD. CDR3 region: CAISESATATTNYGYTF. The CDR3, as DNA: TGTGCCATCAGTGAGTCGGCAACGGCAACTACTAACTATGGCTACACCTTC.

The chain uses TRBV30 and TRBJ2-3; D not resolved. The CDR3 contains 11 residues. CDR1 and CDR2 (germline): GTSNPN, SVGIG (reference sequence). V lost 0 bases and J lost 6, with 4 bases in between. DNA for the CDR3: TGTGCCTGGAGTGTCGGTGATACGCAGTATTTT. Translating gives CAWSVGDTQYF. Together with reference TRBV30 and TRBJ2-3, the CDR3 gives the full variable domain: SQTIHQWPATLVQPVGSPLSLECTVEGTSNPNLYWYRQAAGRGLQLLFYSVGIGQISSEVPQNLSASRPQDRQFILSSKKLLLSDSGFYLCAWSVGDTQYFGPGTRLTVL.

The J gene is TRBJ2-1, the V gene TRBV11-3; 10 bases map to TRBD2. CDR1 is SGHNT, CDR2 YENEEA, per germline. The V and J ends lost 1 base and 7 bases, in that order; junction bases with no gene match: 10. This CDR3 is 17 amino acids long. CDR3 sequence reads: CASSLGLAGNLGNEQFF. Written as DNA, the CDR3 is TGTGCCAGCAGCTTAGGACTAGCGGGTAATTTAGGGAATGAGCAGTTCTTC.

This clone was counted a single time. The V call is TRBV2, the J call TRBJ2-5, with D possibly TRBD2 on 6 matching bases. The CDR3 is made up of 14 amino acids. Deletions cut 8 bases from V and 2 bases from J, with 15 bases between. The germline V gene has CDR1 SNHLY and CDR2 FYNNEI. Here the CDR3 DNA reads TGTGCCAGCCTCAGGGCGGAGGGGCAAGAGACCCAGTACTTC. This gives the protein CASLRAEGQETQYF.

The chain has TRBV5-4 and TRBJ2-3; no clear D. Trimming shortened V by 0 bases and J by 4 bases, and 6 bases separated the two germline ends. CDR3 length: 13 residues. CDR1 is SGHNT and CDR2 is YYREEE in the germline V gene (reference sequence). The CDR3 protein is CASSLDSSDTQYF. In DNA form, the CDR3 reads TGTGCCAGCAGCTTGGACAGTTCAGATACGCAGTATTTT.

The CDR3 region has the DNA TGCGCCAGCAGCTTGGAACAGTCCTACGAGCAGTACTTC. The encoded protein is CASSLEQSYEQYF. V is TRBV5-1 and J is TRBJ2-7; D ambiguous. CDR1 and CDR2 (germline): SGHRS, YFSETQ. The CDR3 is 13 amino acids. Trimming removed 0 bases from V and 1 base from J, with 5 bases in between.

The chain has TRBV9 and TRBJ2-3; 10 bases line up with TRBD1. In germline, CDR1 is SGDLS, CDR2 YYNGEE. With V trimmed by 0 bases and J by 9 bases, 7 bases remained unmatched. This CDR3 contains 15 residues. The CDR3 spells CASSVAGQGVGTQYF. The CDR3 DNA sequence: TGTGCCAGCAGCGTAGCAGGACAGGGGGTAGGGACGCAGTATTTT.

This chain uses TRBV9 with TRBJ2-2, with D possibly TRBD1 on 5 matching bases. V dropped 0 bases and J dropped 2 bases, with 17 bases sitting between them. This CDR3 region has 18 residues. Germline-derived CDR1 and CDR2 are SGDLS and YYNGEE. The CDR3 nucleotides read TGTGCCAGCAGCGTAGGCCCTTTGGGAAGGGGAAACACCGGGGAGCTGTTTTTT. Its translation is CASSVGPLGRGNTGELFF. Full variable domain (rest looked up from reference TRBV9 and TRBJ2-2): DSGVTQTPKHLITATGQRVTLRCSPRSGDLSVYWYQQSLDQGLQFLIQYYNGEERAKGNILERFSAQQFPDLHSELNLSSLELGDSALYFCASSVGPLGRGNTGELFFGEGSRLTVL.

As DNA, the CDR3 is TGTGCCAGCTCACCCCTGGAGGAGAACACTGAAGCTTTCTTT. It encodes CASSPLEENTEAFF. The gene calls are TRBV18 and TRBJ1-1; D remains ambiguous. The germline gives CDR1 KGHSH, CDR2 LQKENI. V lost 3 bases and J lost 1, with 9 bases in between. The CDR3 runs 14 residues.

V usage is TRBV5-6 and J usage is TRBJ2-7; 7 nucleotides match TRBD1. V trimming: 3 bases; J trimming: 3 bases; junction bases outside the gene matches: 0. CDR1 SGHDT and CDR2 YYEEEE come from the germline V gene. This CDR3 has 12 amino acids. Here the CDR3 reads CASSYRGYEQYF. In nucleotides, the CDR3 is TGTGCCAGCAGCTACAGGGGCTACGAGCAGTACTTC.

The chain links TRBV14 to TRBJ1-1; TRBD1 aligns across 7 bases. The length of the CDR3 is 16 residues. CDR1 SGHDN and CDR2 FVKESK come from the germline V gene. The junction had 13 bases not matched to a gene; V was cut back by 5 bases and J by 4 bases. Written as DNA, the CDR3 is TGTGCCAGCAGCGCCTACAGGGGAGCAGGCGGCACTGAAGCTTTCTTT. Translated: CASSAYRGAGGTEAFF.

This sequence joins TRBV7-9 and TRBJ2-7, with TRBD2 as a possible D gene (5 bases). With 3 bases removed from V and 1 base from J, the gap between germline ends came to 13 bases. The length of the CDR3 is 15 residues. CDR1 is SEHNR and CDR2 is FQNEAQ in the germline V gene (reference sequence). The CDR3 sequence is CASSLWDPGSYEQYF. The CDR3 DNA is TGTGCCAGCAGCTTGTGGGATCCGGGGTCCTACGAGCAGTACTTC.